This T cell receptor beta chain was sequenced for a study of blood T cell repertoires in COVID-19. The assay was immunoSEQ multiplex PCR, and TCRdb's table has in-frame clones only and misses some. The table shows a few hundred thousand clones, with approximately 85% occurring only once. This CDR3 contains 13 residues. Germline V gives CDR1 SGDLS, CDR2 YYNGEE. V was clipped by 5 bases and J by 5 bases; unmatched bases: 6. This chain links TRBV9 with TRBJ1-2, with 7 positions matching TRBD1. The clonotype comes from a man older than 75 with acute or convalescent COVID-19. Sequencing was carried out using peripheral blood. The CDR3, as DNA: TGTGCCAGCAGTCGGACAGGCCCTTATGGCTACACCTTC. Its protein product is CASSRTGPYGYTF.